A single T cell receptor (beta chain) is shown here with its context. Its cognate antigen has yet to be identified. Within one base of it there is no much larger clone, and no base qualities were kept. Reading from cysteine to phenylalanine, the CDR3 counts 13 amino acids. Of the read, only the CDR3 DNA is kept; its 39 bases are in frame from base 1. V trim: 7 bases; J trim: 7 bases; unmatched bases: 6. Looking up the germline V gene yields CDR1 MDHEN and CDR2 SYDVKM. This entry belongs to a study of blood T cell repertoires in COVID-19 (dated by TCRdb to the early 2020s). For the wider study: Samples covering the acute and convalescent phases of COVID-19 were provided by collaborators in the United States, Italy and Spain. The material from the prospective study consisted of cDNA or gDNA derived from T cells, B-cell-depleted T cells, or PBMCs. Subjects who had been exposed to COVID-19, were actively infected with it, or had recovered from it provided the deeply sampled blood TCRbeta repertoires that made up the dataset. The repertoires were released in a freely available public database intended as a resource for research on the immune response to SARS-CoV-2. Samples came from the ongoing ImmuneRACE study (first 160 participants) plus 1,254 subjects from 6 global collaborators. Nearly every sample came with metadata listing a de-identified subject ID, COVID-19 status, age in years and sex. Where available, HLA class I and class II types were taken from metadata supplied by the sample provider and were not determined by assay-based typing.

Summary of the overall study and its limitations: The amount of clinical and demographic metadata varied by source and participant and was provided uncurated.

TCRbeta CDR3 regions were amplified from genomic DNA using the immunoSEQ Assay, a bias-controlled multiplex PCR. Concerning the study's data processing: The number of nucleated cells in each sample was estimated by amplification of reference gene primers within the assay. To quantify the absolute abundance of each unique TCRbeta CDR3 rearrangement, sequence reads were collapsed and filtered. For each sample, productive Simpson clonality was calculated by taking the square root of Simpson's diversity index across productive rearrangements. TCRdb holds this immuneACCESS table with in-frame rearrangements only. Some clones are missing; in checked studies, unresolved V genes explain under half, and the rest has no known cause. V, J and clone size are taken as reported in that table, and D and trimming were inferred from the DNA itself. This sample is represented by a few hundred thousand clones; about 81% of them were singletons. The biggest ten clones account for around 8% of the sample.

One collaborating source in Seattle enrolled patients while the patients were actively infected and followed the patients over time throughout the course of disease. The collaborating institutions used their own protocols to collect whole blood in K2EDTA tubes. For TCRbeta analysis, collaborators shipped samples in one of three forms: frozen whole blood, isolated PBMCs, or DNA extracted from either of those sample types. The clonotype was recovered from a woman older than 75 with COVID-19, enrolled during active disease. The sequencing sample was made of peripheral blood. The chain is made from TRBV28 and TRBJ2-1; 8 bases in the junction line up with TRBD2. In nucleotide form, the sequence is TGTGCCAGCACCACCGGGGGGGTGAATGAGCAGTTCTTC. The resulting protein is CASTTGGVNEQFF. The CDR3, completed at both ends by the reference TRBV28 and TRBJ2-1 genes, gives the full variable domain DVKVTQSSRYLVKRTGEKVFLECVQDMDHENMFWYRQDPGLGLRLIYFSYDVKMKEKGDIPEGYSVSREKKERFSLILESASTNQTSMYLCASTTGGVNEQFFGPGTRLTVL.